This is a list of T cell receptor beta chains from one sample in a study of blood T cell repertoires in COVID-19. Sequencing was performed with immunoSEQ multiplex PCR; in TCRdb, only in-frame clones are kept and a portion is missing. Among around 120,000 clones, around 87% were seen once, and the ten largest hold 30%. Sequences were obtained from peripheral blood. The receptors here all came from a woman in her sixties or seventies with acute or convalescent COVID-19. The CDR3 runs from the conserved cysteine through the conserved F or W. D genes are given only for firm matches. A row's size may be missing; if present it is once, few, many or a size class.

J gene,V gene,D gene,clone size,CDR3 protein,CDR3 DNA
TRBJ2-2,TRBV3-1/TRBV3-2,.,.,CASSHRVPTGELFF,TGTGCCAGCAGCCACAGGGTTCCCACCGGGGAGCTGTTTTTT
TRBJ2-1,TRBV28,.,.,CASSRRGGRGEQFF,TGTGCCAGCAGTAGGCGCGGGGGCCGGGGGGAGCAGTTCTTC
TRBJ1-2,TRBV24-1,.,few,CATSDYRDYGYTF,TGTGCCACCAGTGATTACAGGGACTATGGCTACACCTTC
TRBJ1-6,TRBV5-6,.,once,CASSRQPQSSYNSPLHF,TGTGCCAGCAGCAGACAGCCGCAGAGCTCCTATAATTCACCCCTCCACTTT
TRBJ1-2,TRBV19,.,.,CASNPTGQSYGYTF,TGTGCCAGTAACCCTACCGGACAGTCCTATGGCTACACCTTC
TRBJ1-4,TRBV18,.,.,CASSENTNEKLFF,TGTGCCAGCTCAGAGAATACTAATGAAAAACTGTTTTTT
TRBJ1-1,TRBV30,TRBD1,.,CAWRNRQGGAEAFF,TGTGCCTGGAGAAATCGACAGGGGGGAGCTGAAGCTTTCTTT
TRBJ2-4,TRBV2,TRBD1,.,CASRARGQGNIQYF,TGTGCCAGCAGGGCCAGGGGGCAGGGAAACATTCAGTACTTC
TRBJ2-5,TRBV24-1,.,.,CATSDPGGHLQETQYF,TGTGCCACCAGTGATCCTGGGGGACACCTACAAGAGACCCAGTACTTC
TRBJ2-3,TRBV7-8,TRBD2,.,CASSFFSGGRDTQYF,TGTGCCAGCAGCTTCTTTAGCGGGGGTAGGGATACGCAGTATTTT
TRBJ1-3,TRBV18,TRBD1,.,CASSPPGGTAGNTIYF,TGTGCCAGCTCACCCCCAGGGGGCACTGCTGGAAACACCATATATTTT
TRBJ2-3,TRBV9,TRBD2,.,CASSVSGMGTDTQYF,TGTGCCAGCAGCGTTAGCGGGATGGGCACAGATACGCAGTATTTT
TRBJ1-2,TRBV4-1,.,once,CASRGMGLLYGYTF,TGCGCCAGCAGGGGGATGGGGCTCCTCTATGGCTACACCTTC
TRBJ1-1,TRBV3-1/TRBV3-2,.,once,CASSPRRELNTEAFF,TGTGCCAGCAGCCCCCGACGGGAGCTGAACACTGAAGCTTTCTTT
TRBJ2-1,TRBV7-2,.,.,CASSSYPGLRYNEQFF,TGTGCCAGCAGCTCCTATCCGGGACTCCGCTACAATGAGCAGTTCTTC
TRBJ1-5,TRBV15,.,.,CATSRVRYSNQPQHF,TGTGCCACCAGCAGAGTGCGGTATAGCAATCAGCCCCAGCATTTT
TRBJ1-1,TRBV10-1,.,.,CASSESTGMNTEAFF,TGCGCCAGCAGTGAGTCGACAGGAATGAACACTGAAGCTTTCTTT
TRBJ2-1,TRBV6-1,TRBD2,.,CASSEPGLANEQFF,TGTGCCAGCAGTGAACCGGGACTAGCTAATGAGCAGTTCTTC
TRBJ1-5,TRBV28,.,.,CASSSRRAPSNQPQHF,TGTGCCAGCAGTTCCCGGCGGGCACCCTCCAATCAGCCCCAGCATTTT
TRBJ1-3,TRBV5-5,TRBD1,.,CASTRRGQGNTIYF,TGTGCCAGCACTAGGAGGGGGCAAGGAAACACCATATATTTT
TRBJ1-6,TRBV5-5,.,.,CASSLRFLDLSYNSPLHF,TGTGCCAGCAGCTTACGGTTCCTAGATCTCTCCTATAATTCACCCCTCCACTTT
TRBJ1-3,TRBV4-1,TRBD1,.,CASSQWGTGIISGNTIYF,TGCGCCAGCAGCCAATGGGGGACAGGAATCATCTCTGGAAACACCATATATTTT
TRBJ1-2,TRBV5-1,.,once,CASSLDRTSNYGYTF,TGCGCCAGCAGCTTGGATCGGACTTCTAACTATGGCTACACCTTC
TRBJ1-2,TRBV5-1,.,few,CASSLGVGHDYGYTF,TGCGCCAGCAGCTTGGGGGTGGGACACGACTATGGCTACACCTTC
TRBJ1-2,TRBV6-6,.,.,CASSYEGDGYTF,TGTGCCAGCAGTTATGAGGGAGATGGCTACACCTTC
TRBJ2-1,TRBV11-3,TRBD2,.,CASSPHGGGGLYNEQFF,TGTGCCAGCAGCCCCCACGGCGGGGGGGGTCTTTACAATGAGCAGTTCTTC
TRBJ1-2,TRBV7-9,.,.,CASSLGVDSDGYTF,TGTGCCAGCAGCTTAGGGGTGGACTCTGACGGCTACACCTTC
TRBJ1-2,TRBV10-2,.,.,CASSGLRGNYGYTF,TGCGCCAGCAGTGGACTGCGCGGTAACTATGGCTACACCTTC